The rows below give T cell receptor beta chains drawn from one sample of a study of early T cells in non-severe SARS-CoV-2 infection. A single record per CDR3 protein comes from TCRdb applying MiXCR to the 5' RACE reads. The repertoire holds around 93,000 distinct CDR3 sequences, with approximately 12% as singletons. The sample in question was whole blood, obtained at baseline. These receptors were obtained from an adult who was a healthcare worker with PCR-confirmed SARS-CoV-2 infection or an uninfected control (not recorded which). Both conserved end residues are part of each CDR3. Each record gives: clone size, CDR3 length, V gene, J gene, D gene, CDR3 DNA, CDR3 protein. D genes are given only for firm matches. Clone size is stated in some rows and not others, as once, few, many or a class when expanded.

size: -
length: 15
V: TRBV12-3/TRBV12-4
J: TRBJ2-4
D: -
DNA: TGTGCCAGCAGCGAGCTGCAGCTCAGGGGAAACATTCAGTACTTC
CDR3: CASSELQLRGNIQYF

size: -
length: 14
V: TRBV10-3
J: TRBJ2-7
D: -
DNA: TGTGCCATCAGTCGCGTACAGGGTTCCAACGAGCAGTACTTC
CDR3: CAISRVQGSNEQYF

size: -
length: 15
V: TRBV5-1
J: TRBJ2-3
D: TRBD2
DNA: TGCGCCAGCAGCTCACTAGCGCAAACCACAGATACGCAGTATTTT
CDR3: CASSSLAQTTDTQYF

size: many
length: 17
V: TRBV27
J: TRBJ1-2
D: TRBD1
DNA: TGTGCCAGCAGTTTATCATGGCCCGGGACAGGGGGCCATGGCTACACCTTC
CDR3: CASSLSWPGTGGHGYTF

size: few
length: 13
V: TRBV3-1
J: TRBJ1-1
D: -
DNA: TGTGCCAGCAGCTCCGACGTGGGCAAGAGGGCTTTCTTT
CDR3: CASSSDVGKRAFF

size: many
length: 15
V: TRBV24-1
J: TRBJ2-7
D: -
DNA: TGTGCCACCAGTGACCCTCACAGGCCCCCCTACGAGCAGTACTTC
CDR3: CATSDPHRPPYEQYF

size: few
length: 14
V: TRBV9
J: TRBJ1-5
D: TRBD1
DNA: TGTGCCAGCAGCTACGGACAGGGAAATCAGCCCCAGCATTTT
CDR3: CASSYGQGNQPQHF

size: few
length: 13
V: TRBV20-1
J: TRBJ2-7
D: -
DNA: TGCAGTGCGAGCTCGCAGGGGACCTACGAGCAGTACTTC
CDR3: CSASSQGTYEQYF

size: -
length: 13
V: TRBV5-1
J: TRBJ2-2
D: TRBD1
DNA: TGCGCCATCCAGGGGGCTGACACCGGGGAGCTGTTTTTT
CDR3: CAIQGADTGELFF

size: few
length: 18
V: TRBV5-1
J: TRBJ2-5
D: TRBD2
DNA: TGCGCCAGCAGCTGGGGGGGACCCCGGAACATGGTCCGAGAGACCCAGTACTTC
CDR3: CASSWGGPRNMVRETQYF

size: few
length: 14
V: TRBV27
J: TRBJ1-5
D: -
DNA: TGTGCCAGCAGTTTAACAGTTAGCAATCAGCCCCAGCATTTT
CDR3: CASSLTVSNQPQHF

size: many
length: 12
V: TRBV24-1
J: TRBJ2-3
D: -
DNA: TGTGCCACCAGTGATTTGCGTGCTACGCAGTATTTT
CDR3: CATSDLRATQYF

size: many
length: 15
V: TRBV5-6
J: TRBJ2-2
D: TRBD2
DNA: TGTGCCAGCAGCTGGGAGCGGGGGCTTGTCGGGGAGCTGTTTTTT
CDR3: CASSWERGLVGELFF

size: -
length: 14
V: TRBV4-1
J: TRBJ1-4
D: -
DNA: TGCGCCAGCAGCCAAACAGCGTCCAATGAAAAACTGTTTTTT
CDR3: CASSQTASNEKLFF

size: -
length: 13
V: TRBV7-8
J: TRBJ2-7
D: -
DNA: TGTGCCAGCAGACCTAGTTGGGGTAACGAGCAGTACTTC
CDR3: CASRPSWGNEQYF

size: -
length: 13
V: TRBV11-2
J: TRBJ1-6
D: -
DNA: TGTGCCAGCAGCCCTCCGGGACCCAAGATCCTCCACTTT
CDR3: CASSPPGPKILHF

size: -
length: 11
V: TRBV6-5
J: TRBJ2-1
D: -
DNA: TGTGCCAGCAGCCAGGGGACGTACCAGTTCTTC
CDR3: CASSQGTYQFF

size: -
length: 20
V: TRBV11-2
J: TRBJ2-5
D: TRBD2
DNA: TGTGCCAGCAGCGTTCGGGGGACTGAGGCTAGCGGGCCCCCAGGAGAGACCCAGTACTTC
CDR3: CASSVRGTEASGPPGETQYF

size: few
length: 13
V: TRBV28
J: TRBJ1-5
D: -
DNA: TGTGCCAGCAGGAGGGGGGCCACACAGCCCCAGCATTTT
CDR3: CASRRGATQPQHF

size: many
length: 19
V: TRBV6-2/TRBV6-3
J: TRBJ2-7
D: TRBD2
DNA: TGTGCCAGCAGTTCCCAGCCGGTAGGAGCGGGAGGGGTCCCCCACGAGCAGTACTTC
CDR3: CASSSQPVGAGGVPHEQYF

size: -
length: 16
V: TRBV6-5
J: TRBJ2-1
D: -
DNA: TGTGCCAGCAGTTACTCGGCAGGGAGGCCCGACAATGAGCAGTTCTTC
CDR3: CASSYSAGRPDNEQFF

size: -
length: 14
V: TRBV12-3/TRBV12-4
J: TRBJ1-1
D: -
DNA: TGTGCCAGCAGTTTCTCGGGGAGCCTCACTGAAGCTTTCTTT
CDR3: CASSFSGSLTEAFF

size: few
length: 13
V: TRBV29-1
J: TRBJ2-7
D: TRBD1
DNA: TGCAGCGTTGCCGGGACAGGATACCACGAGCAGTACTTC
CDR3: CSVAGTGYHEQYF

size: -
length: 14
V: TRBV15
J: TRBJ1-4
D: TRBD1
DNA: TGTGCCACCAGCCGGACAGGGGATAATGAAAAACTGTTTTTT
CDR3: CATSRTGDNEKLFF

size: -
length: 15
V: TRBV5-1
J: TRBJ2-1
D: -
DNA: TGCGCCAGCAGCGGAGGACAGGCCCGGGGGAATGAGCAGTTCTTC
CDR3: CASSGGQARGNEQFF

size: -
length: 14
V: TRBV7-8
J: TRBJ1-3
D: -
DNA: TGTGCCAGCAGCTTACTGGTCTCTGGAAACACCATATATTTT
CDR3: CASSLLVSGNTIYF

size: many
length: 11
V: TRBV29-1
J: TRBJ2-5
D: -
DNA: TGCAGTCATACTTGGGGGGAGACCCAGTACTTC
CDR3: CSHTWGETQYF

size: few
length: 16
V: TRBV21-1
J: TRBJ2-3
D: -
DNA: TGTGCCAGCAGCACCTCGGACTCCCTCGAAGCAGATACGCAGTATTTT
CDR3: CASSTSDSLEADTQYF

size: -
length: 17
V: TRBV5-1
J: TRBJ1-4
D: -
DNA: TGCGCCAGCAGCTCAATCACGCGGGAGGCGGCTAATGAAAAACTGTTTTTT
CDR3: CASSSITREAANEKLFF

size: -
length: 14
V: TRBV30
J: TRBJ2-7
D: TRBD2
DNA: TGTGCCTGGAGTGCCGGGACTAGCGGCTACGAGCAGTACTTC
CDR3: CAWSAGTSGYEQYF

size: -
length: 16
V: TRBV5-6
J: TRBJ2-7
D: -
DNA: TGTGCCAGCAGCTTCTCGGGACCGATCGTTTTGGGCGAGCAGTACTTC
CDR3: CASSFSGPIVLGEQYF

size: -
length: 16
V: TRBV27
J: TRBJ2-1
D: TRBD2
DNA: TGTGCCAGCAGTATTAGCGGGAGTGGCTCCTACAATGAGCAGTTCTTC
CDR3: CASSISGSGSYNEQFF

size: many
length: 15
V: TRBV7-9
J: TRBJ2-2
D: -
DNA: -
CDR3: CASSLGSVGQGAPFF

size: few
length: 13
V: TRBV4-1
J: TRBJ2-4
D: TRBD1
DNA: TGCGCCAGCAGCCCCTGGACAGGGCATAATCAGTACTTC
CDR3: CASSPWTGHNQYF

size: -
length: 12
V: TRBV28
J: TRBJ2-7
D: -
DNA: TGTGCCAGCAGTCCCCCCCGATACGAGCAGTACTTC
CDR3: CASSPPRYEQYF

size: -
length: 12
V: TRBV5-1
J: TRBJ2-1
D: TRBD2
DNA: TGCGCCAGCAGCCTAGCGGGGAATGAGCAGTTCTTC
CDR3: CASSLAGNEQFF

size: -
length: 13
V: TRBV6-5
J: TRBJ2-7
D: -
DNA: TGTGCCAGCAGTTGGGTGGGGAGCCACGAGCAGTACTTC
CDR3: CASSWVGSHEQYF

size: -
length: 19
V: TRBV7-5
J: TRBJ1-6
D: -
DNA: -
CDR3: CISVPEARTGRPYNSPLHF

size: -
length: 20
V: TRBV20-1
J: TRBJ2-1
D: TRBD2
DNA: TGCAGTGCTAGAGGGCCTCCGGGACTAGGGTTAGGTAGCTCCTACAATGAGCAGTTCTTC
CDR3: CSARGPPGLGLGSSYNEQFF

size: -
length: 12
V: TRBV12-3/TRBV12-4
J: TRBJ2-7
D: -
DNA: TGTGCCAGCAGTCCCCAGGGAGACGAGCAGTACTTC
CDR3: CASSPQGDEQYF

size: many
length: 15
V: TRBV6-6
J: TRBJ2-7
D: TRBD2
DNA: TGTGCCAGCAGTTCTAGCGGGAGGGGGGTCTACGAGCAGTACTTC
CDR3: CASSSSGRGVYEQYF

size: -
length: 14
V: TRBV25-1
J: TRBJ1-2
D: -
DNA: TGTGCCAGCAGTGAATGGCCAGGGACCTATGGCTACACCTTC
CDR3: CASSEWPGTYGYTF

size: -
length: 17
V: TRBV6-5
J: TRBJ2-7
D: TRBD2
DNA: TGTGCCAGCAGTCCGTCCCCCTTGGGACTAGGAGGCTACGAGCAGTACTTC
CDR3: CASSPSPLGLGGYEQYF

size: -
length: 15
V: TRBV20-1
J: TRBJ2-3
D: TRBD2
DNA: TGCAGTGCTGAGACCATGGCGGGGGGGCGGAATACGCAGTATTTT
CDR3: CSAETMAGGRNTQYF

size: many
length: 14
V: TRBV6-1
J: TRBJ1-4
D: -
DNA: TGTGCCAGCAGTGAAACGGGGGGTTCGGAAAAACTGTTTTTT
CDR3: CASSETGGSEKLFF

size: few
length: 14
V: TRBV18
J: TRBJ1-1
D: -
DNA: TGTGCCAGCTCACCCGACCTAGGTTACACTGAAGCTTTCTTT
CDR3: CASSPDLGYTEAFF

size: -
length: 17
V: TRBV6-1
J: TRBJ2-7
D: TRBD2
DNA: TGTGCCAGCAGTGAAGCAGTCAGCGGGGCGATCTCCTACGAGCAGTACTTC
CDR3: CASSEAVSGAISYEQYF

size: few
length: 13
V: TRBV14
J: TRBJ2-2
D: -
DNA: TGTGCCAGCAGCCGCCTCGACACCGGGGAGCTGTTTTTT
CDR3: CASSRLDTGELFF

size: -
length: 13
V: TRBV30
J: TRBJ1-1
D: -
DNA: TGTGCCTGGAGGGGTGGCGTGAACACTGAAGCTTTCTTT
CDR3: CAWRGGVNTEAFF

size: many
length: 12
V: TRBV6-5
J: TRBJ1-1
D: -
DNA: TGTGCCAGCACCACGGGGAGGACTGAAGCTTTCTTT
CDR3: CASTTGRTEAFF

size: few
length: 17
V: TRBV6-1
J: TRBJ2-3
D: TRBD2
DNA: TGTGCCAGCAGCCCCGCAGGACTAGCGGACAACACAGATACGCAGTATTTT
CDR3: CASSPAGLADNTDTQYF

size: -
length: 14
V: TRBV6-6
J: TRBJ1-1
D: -
DNA: TGTGCCAGCAGTTACTCGATCGTGGACGTACGCGCTTTCTTT
CDR3: CASSYSIVDVRAFF

size: few
length: 14
V: TRBV2
J: TRBJ2-7
D: TRBD1
DNA: TGTGCCAGCATTTCCGACAGGGGAACCTACGAGCAGTACTTC
CDR3: CASISDRGTYEQYF

size: few
length: 16
V: TRBV29-1
J: TRBJ2-1
D: -
DNA: TGCAGCCTTCTTGTTGGAGGGGCGGAGTCCTACAATGAGCAGTTCTTC
CDR3: CSLLVGGAESYNEQFF

size: many
length: 14
V: TRBV3-1
J: TRBJ2-7
D: -
DNA: TGTGCCAGCAGCCAACCGTCAGGGAACTACGAGCAGTACTTC
CDR3: CASSQPSGNYEQYF

size: few
length: 16
V: TRBV20-1
J: TRBJ1-1
D: -
DNA: TGCAGTGCTAGAGATGCGGGGCGGAGGATGAACACTGAAGCTTTCTTT
CDR3: CSARDAGRRMNTEAFF

size: many
length: 14
V: TRBV7-2
J: TRBJ1-1
D: -
DNA: TGTGCCAGCAGCTTGGCAAGACAGCTCACTGAAGCTTTCTTT
CDR3: CASSLARQLTEAFF

size: many
length: 15
V: TRBV5-6
J: TRBJ2-5
D: TRBD2
DNA: TGTGCCAGCAGCCATCTAGCGGGAGATAAGAAGACCCAGTACTTC
CDR3: CASSHLAGDKKTQYF

size: few
length: 14
V: TRBV5-6
J: TRBJ2-2
D: -
DNA: TGTGCCAGCAGCATGGACAGAAACACCGGGGAGCTGTTTTTT
CDR3: CASSMDRNTGELFF

size: few
length: 17
V: TRBV7-6
J: TRBJ1-3
D: -
DNA: TGTGCCAGCAGCTTCTCCCCAACAGGGCTTTCTGGAAACACCATATATTTT
CDR3: CASSFSPTGLSGNTIYF